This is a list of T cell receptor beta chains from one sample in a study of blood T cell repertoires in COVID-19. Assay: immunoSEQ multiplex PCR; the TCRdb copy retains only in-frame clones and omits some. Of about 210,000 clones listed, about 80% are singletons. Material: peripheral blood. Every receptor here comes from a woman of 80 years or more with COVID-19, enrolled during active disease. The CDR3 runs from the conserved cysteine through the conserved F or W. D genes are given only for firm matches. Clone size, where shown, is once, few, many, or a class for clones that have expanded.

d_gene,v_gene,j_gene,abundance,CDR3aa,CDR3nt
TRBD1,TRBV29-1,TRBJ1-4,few,CSVSSTGSNEKLFF,TGCAGCGTCAGCTCGACAGGGAGTAATGAAAAACTGTTTTTT
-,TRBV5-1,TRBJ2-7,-,CASSLVGEYEQYF,TGCGCCAGCAGCTTGGTCGGGGAGTACGAGCAGTACTTC
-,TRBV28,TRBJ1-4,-,CASRDPGARGKLFF,TGTGCCAGCAGAGACCCAGGGGCGAGGGGAAAACTGTTTTTT
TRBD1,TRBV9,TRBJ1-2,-,CASSVGTGEGYTF,TGTGCCAGCAGCGTAGGGACAGGGGAGGGCTACACCTTC
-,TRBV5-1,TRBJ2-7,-,CASSSGSSPYEQYF,TGCGCCAGCAGCTCCGGGAGCAGTCCCTACGAGCAGTACTTC
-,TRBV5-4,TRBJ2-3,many,CASSPPGKGGTDTQYF,TGTGCCAGCAGCCCCCCGGGGAAGGGTGGCACAGATACGCAGTATTTT
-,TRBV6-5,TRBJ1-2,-,CASTRLGANYGYTF,TGTGCCAGCACCCGACTGGGAGCTAACTATGGCTACACCTTC
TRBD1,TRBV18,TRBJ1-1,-,CASSPRTGVNTEAFF,TGTGCCAGCTCACCCAGAACAGGGGTGAACACTGAAGCTTTCTTT
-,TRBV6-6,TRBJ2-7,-,CASRPTTAEQYF,TGTGCCAGCAGACCCACTACGGCGGAGCAGTACTTC
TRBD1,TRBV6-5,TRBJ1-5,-,CAIDRERSQPQHF,TGTGCCATCGACAGGGAACGATCCCAGCCCCAGCATTTT
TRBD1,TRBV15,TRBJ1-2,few,CATSRAPGQGSYTF,TGTGCCACCAGCAGAGCCCCAGGACAGGGGAGCTACACCTTC
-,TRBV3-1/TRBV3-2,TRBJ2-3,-,CASSLFGDTQYF,TGTGCCAGCAGCCTTTTCGGAGATACGCAGTATTTT
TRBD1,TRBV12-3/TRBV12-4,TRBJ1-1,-,CASSLRTGLGAFF,TGTGCCAGCAGCCTAAGGACAGGGTTGGGCGCTTTCTTT
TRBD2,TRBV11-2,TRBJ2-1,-,CASSLGATSGSYNEQFF,TGTGCCAGCAGCTTAGGTGCCACTAGCGGGAGTTACAATGAGCAGTTCTTC
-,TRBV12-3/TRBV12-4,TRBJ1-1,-,CASSPYSNTEAFF,TGTGCCAGCAGCCCTTATTCGAACACTGAAGCTTTCTTT
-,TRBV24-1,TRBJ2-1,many,CATSRGGDSDNEQFF,TGTGCCACCAGTCGAGGGGGAGACTCAGACAATGAGCAGTTCTTC
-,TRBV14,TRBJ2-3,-,CASSPGPAYTQYF,TGTGCCAGCAGCCCAGGGCCCGCTTATACGCAGTATTTT
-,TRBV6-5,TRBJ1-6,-,CASSSLQQGGSPLHF,TGTGCCAGCAGTTCCCTTCAACAGGGTGGATCACCCCTCCACTTT
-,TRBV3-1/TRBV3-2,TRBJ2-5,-,CASSQLAETQYF,TGTGCCAGCAGCCAACTAGCGGAGACCCAGTACTTC
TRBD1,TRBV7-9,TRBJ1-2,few,CASVQGDRGNLVYGYTF,TGTGCCAGCGTCCAGGGGGACAGGGGAAATCTGGTCTATGGCTACACCTTC
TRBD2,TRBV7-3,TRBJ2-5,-,CASSLTYLAGGPGETQYF,TGTGCCAGCAGCTTAACATATCTCGCGGGAGGGCCAGGGGAGACCCAGTACTTC
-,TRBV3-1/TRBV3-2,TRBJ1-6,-,CASGGRGSPLHF,TGTGCATCGGGGGGCCGGGGTTCACCCCTCCACTTT
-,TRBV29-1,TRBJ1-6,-,CSVSQSYNSPLHF,TGCAGCGTTTCTCAGTCCTATAATTCACCCCTCCACTTT
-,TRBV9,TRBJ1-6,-,CASSEGTNHYNSPLHF,TGTGCCAGCAGCGAGGGGACAAACCATTATAATTCACCCCTCCACTTT
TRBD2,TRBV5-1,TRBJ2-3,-,CASSFLAGAVGSTQYF,TGCGCCAGCAGCTTCCTAGCGGGGGCGGTGGGGTCAACGCAGTATTTT
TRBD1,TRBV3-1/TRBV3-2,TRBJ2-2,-,CASKTGDAGELFF,TGTGCCAGTAAGACAGGGGACGCCGGGGAGCTGTTTTTT
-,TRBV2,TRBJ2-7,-,CASKEGVGKYEQYF,TGTGCCAGCAAGGAAGGGGTGGGAAAGTACGAGCAGTACTTC
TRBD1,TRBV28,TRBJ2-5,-,CASSPIVDRGLEGEGETQYF,TGTGCCAGCAGTCCCATCGTGGACAGGGGGCTTGAGGGAGAGGGAGAGACCCAGTACTTC
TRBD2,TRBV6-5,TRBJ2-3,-,CASRASGTAVWAQYF,TGTGCCAGCAGGGCCAGCGGGACTGCCGTGTGGGCGCAGTATTTT
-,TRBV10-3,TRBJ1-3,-,CATLKGADTIYF,TGTGCCACGCTGAAAGGGGCGGACACCATATATTTT
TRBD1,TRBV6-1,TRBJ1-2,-,CASSQQGNYGYTF,TGTGCCAGCAGCCAACAGGGGAACTATGGCTACACCTTC
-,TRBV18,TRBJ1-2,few,CASSPGQLYGYTF,TGTGCCAGCTCACCAGGACAGCTCTATGGCTACACCTTC
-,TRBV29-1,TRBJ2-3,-,CSATSSSSTDTQYF,TGCAGTGCCACGAGCTCGTCAAGCACAGATACGCAGTATTTT
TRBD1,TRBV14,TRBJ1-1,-,CASSPLGQSRGEAFF,TGTGCCAGCAGCCCCTTGGGACAGTCTCGCGGTGAAGCTTTCTTT
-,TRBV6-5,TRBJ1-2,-,CASSYSTGYGYTF,TGTGCCAGCAGTTACTCGACAGGCTATGGCTACACCTTC
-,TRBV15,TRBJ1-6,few,CATSRGLNSPLHF,TGTGCCACCAGCAGAGGACTTAATTCACCCCTCCACTTT
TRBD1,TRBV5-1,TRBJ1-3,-,CASSPGTAGNTIYF,TGCGCCAGCAGCCCCGGGACAGCGGGAAACACCATATATTTT
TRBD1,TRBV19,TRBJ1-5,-,CASSIQDRANQPQHF,TGTGCCAGTAGTATCCAGGACAGGGCGAATCAGCCCCAGCATTTT
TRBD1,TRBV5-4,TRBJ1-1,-,CASSPVGTGGNTEAFF,TGTGCCAGCAGCCCTGTCGGGACAGGGGGGAACACTGAAGCTTTCTTT
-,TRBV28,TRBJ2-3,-,CASSFGGSRGDTQYF,TGTGCCAGCAGTTTTGGTGGGAGCAGGGGAGATACGCAGTATTTT
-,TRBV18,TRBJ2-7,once,CASSPDFYEQYF,TGTGCCAGCTCACCGGACTTCTACGAGCAGTACTTC
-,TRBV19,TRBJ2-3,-,CASSPQGGTDTQYF,TGTGCCAGTAGTCCACAGGGAGGCACAGATACGCAGTATTTT